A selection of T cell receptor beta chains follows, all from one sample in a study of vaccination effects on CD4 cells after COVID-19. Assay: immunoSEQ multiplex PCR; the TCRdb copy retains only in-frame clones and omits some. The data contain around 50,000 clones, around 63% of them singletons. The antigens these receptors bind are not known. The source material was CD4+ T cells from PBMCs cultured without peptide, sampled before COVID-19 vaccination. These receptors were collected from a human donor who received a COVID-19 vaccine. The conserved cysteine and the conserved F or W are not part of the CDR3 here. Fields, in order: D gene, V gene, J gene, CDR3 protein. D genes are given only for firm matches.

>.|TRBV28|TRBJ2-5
ASSLVGTGTQETQY
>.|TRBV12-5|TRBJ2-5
ASRVVSETQY
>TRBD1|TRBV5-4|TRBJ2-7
ASSWGQGAGYEQY
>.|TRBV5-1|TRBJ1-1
ASTSPGMNTEAF
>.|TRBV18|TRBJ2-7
ASSPPGGLLYEQY
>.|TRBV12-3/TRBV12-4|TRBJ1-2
ASSFSGSDSYT
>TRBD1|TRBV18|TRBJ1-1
ASSLSTARGTEAF
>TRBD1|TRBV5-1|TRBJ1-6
ASSSDRGDNSPLH
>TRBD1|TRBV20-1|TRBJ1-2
SASPGQGRRDYGYT
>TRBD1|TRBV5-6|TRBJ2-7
ASSLSGQVYEQY
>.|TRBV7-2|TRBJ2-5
ASSLQAPGAGETQY
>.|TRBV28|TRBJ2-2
ASRRLTLTNTGELF
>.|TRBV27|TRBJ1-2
ASRPGLTGHNYGYT
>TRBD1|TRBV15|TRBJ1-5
ATSRDAGGGQPQH
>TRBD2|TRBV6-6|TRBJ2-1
ASWSSGHNEQF
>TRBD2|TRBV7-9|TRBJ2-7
ASSFGTSGTHEQY
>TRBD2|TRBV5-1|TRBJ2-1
ASSLARTSGRNLVDEQF
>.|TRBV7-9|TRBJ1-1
ASSLHTLNTEAF
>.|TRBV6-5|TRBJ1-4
ASSYRAGEKLF
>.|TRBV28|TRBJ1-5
ASSLGQGNQPQH
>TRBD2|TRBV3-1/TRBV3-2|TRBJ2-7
ASSHGLAEQY
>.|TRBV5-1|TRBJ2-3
ASSLAGESTDTQY
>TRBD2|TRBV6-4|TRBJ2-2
ASSDSRRGDTGELF
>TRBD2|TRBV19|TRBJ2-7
ASSMREGREQY
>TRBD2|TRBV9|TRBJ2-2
ASSVLGGLNSVGELF
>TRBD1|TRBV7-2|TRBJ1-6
ASSPRQGPTLH
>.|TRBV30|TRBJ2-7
AWSVGHRGHEQY
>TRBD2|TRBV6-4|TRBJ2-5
ASSPGAGGIETQY
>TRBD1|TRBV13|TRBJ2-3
ASSLVGGRSTDTQY
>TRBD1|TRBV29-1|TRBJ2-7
SVEGTDYEQY
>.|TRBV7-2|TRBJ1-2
ASSLGVRDYGYT
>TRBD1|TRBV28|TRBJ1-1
ASSLGQATEAF
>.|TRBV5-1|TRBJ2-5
ASSLNRDETQY
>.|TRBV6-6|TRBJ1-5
ASSHRDLRGNQPQH
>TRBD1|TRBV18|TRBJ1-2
ASSQGTGTGSDGYT
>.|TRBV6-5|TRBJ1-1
ASSPTGMNTEAF
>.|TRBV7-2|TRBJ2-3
ASSLRGGTGRLEDTQY
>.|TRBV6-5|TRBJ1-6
ASSYWGAPLH
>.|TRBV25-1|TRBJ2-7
ASSEGGGTRPEY
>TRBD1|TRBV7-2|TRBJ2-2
ASSTRQGANTGELF
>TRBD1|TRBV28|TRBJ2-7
ASRTPGQRVYEQY
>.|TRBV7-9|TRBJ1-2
ASSPTTVRYT
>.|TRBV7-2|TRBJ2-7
ASSPTRLYEQY
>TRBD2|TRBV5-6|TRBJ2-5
ASSLGTSGLAQY
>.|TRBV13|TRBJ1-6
ASRLNSYNSPLH
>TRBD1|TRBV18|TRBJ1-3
ASSSAPGQGNTIY
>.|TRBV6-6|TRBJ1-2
ASSYSNRGRSNGYT
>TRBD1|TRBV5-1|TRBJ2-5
ASRRTGAWETQY
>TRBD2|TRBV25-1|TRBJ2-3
ASSEGTSGGASTDTQY
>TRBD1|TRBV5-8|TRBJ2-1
ASSSGTGSYNEQF